This T cell receptor (beta chain) was captured in a study of blood T cell repertoires in COVID-19. Across the whole study: Acute and convalescent COVID-19 specimens originated in the United States, Italy and Spain.

Germline CDR1 GTSNPN, CDR2 SVGIG (reference sequence). The V segment lost 2 bases and the J segment 5 bases; nucleotides outside the gene matches: 3. The CDR3 totals 12 residues. Per the original data handling: Amplification of reference gene primers was used by the study to estimate nucleated cell counts. Repertoires were generated with immunoSEQ multiplex PCR, while TCRdb's copy carries only in-frame clones and drops some. The V and J calls and clone size come from that table; D and trimming were worked out from the DNA. The repertoire holds 150,000 to 200,000 clones, with about 88% as singletons. This sequence originates from a woman of 80 years or more in a cohort sampled during active or convalescent COVID-19. The chain joins TRBV30 to TRBJ2-7; 7 bases align to TRBD1. Sequencing used peripheral blood. The CDR3 bases are TGTGCCTGGAGTTCAGGGGGAGACGAGCAGTACTTC. This codes for CAWSSGGDEQYF. Based on the CDR3 plus reference TRBV30 and TRBJ2-7, the full variable domain is SQTIHQWPATLVQPVGSPLSLECTVEGTSNPNLYWYRQAAGRGLQLLFYSVGIGQISSEVPQNLSASRPQDRQFILSSKKLLLSDSGFYLCAWSSGGDEQYFGPGTRLTVT.